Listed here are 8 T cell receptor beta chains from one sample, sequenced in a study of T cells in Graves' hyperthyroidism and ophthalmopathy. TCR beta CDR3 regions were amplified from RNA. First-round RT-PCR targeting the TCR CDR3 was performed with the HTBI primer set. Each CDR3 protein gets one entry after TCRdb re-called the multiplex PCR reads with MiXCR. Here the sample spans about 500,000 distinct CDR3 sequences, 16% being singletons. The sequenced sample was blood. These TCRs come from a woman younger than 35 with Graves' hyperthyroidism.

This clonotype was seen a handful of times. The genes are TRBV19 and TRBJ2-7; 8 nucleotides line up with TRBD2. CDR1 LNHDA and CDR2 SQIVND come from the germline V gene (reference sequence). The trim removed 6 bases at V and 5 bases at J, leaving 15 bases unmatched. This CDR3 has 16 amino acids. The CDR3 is CASSPAAGLAVNEQYF. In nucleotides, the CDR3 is TGTGCCAGTAGCCCCGCCGCCGGACTAGCTGTCAACGAGCAGTACTTC.

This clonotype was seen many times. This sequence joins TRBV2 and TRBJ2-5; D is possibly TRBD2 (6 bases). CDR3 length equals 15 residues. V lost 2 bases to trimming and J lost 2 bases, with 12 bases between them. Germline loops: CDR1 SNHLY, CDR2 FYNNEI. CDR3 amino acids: CASSETETSQETQYF. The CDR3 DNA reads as TGTGCCAGCAGTGAAACGGAGACTAGTCAAGAGACCCAGTACTTC.

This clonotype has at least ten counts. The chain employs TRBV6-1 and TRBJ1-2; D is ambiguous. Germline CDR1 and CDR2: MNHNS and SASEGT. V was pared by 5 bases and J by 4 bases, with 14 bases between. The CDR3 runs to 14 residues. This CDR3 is CASSRRVGVYGYTF. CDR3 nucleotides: TGTGCCAGCAGTCGCCGGGTGGGTGTCTATGGCTACACCTTC.

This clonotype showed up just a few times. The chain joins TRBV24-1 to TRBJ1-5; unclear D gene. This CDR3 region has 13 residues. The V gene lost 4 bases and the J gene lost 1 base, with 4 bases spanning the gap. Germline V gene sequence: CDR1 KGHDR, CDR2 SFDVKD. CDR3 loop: CATSEVSNQPQHF. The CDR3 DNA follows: TGTGCCACCAGTGAGGTGAGCAATCAGCCCCAGCATTTT.

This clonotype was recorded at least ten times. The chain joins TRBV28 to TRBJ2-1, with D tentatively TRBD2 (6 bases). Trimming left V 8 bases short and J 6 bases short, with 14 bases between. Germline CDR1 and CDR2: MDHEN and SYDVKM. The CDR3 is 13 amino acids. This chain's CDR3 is CASAIAGSNEQFF. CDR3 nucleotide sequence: TGTGCCAGCGCTATTGCCGGGAGCAATGAGCAGTTCTTC.

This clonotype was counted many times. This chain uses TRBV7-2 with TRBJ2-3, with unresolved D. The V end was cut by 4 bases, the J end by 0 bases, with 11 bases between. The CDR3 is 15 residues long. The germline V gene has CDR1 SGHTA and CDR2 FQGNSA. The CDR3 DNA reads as TGTGCCAGCAGCTCCCCCCGGCAGAGCACAGATACGCAGTATTTT. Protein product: CASSSPRQSTDTQYF.

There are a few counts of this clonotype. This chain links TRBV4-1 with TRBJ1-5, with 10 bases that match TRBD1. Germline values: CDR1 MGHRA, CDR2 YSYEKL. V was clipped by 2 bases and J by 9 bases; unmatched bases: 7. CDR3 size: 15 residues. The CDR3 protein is CASSQYWTGGRPQHF. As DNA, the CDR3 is TGCGCCAGCAGCCAATATTGGACAGGGGGACGGCCCCAGCATTTT.

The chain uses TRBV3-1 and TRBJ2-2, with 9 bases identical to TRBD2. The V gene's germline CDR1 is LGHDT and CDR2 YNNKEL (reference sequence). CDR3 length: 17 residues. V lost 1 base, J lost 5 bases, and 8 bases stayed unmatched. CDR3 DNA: TGTGCCAGCAGCCAAGGTCGCGGGAGGGCCGGGACCGGGGAGCTGTTTTTT. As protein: CASSQGRGRAGTGELFF.